This TCR beta chain was identified in a study of vaccination and CD4 T cells after COVID-19. Study background: Participants were administered two doses of either the BNT162b2 or the mRNA-1273 vaccine.

Worth noting for this clonotype: Its specificity is unknown.

Per germline, CDR1 DFQATT and CDR2 SNEGSKA (reference sequence). The V segment lost 5 bases and the J segment 2 bases; nucleotides outside the gene matches: 9. The CDR3 loop spans 15 amino acids. Treatment meaning: approximately 9-day PBMC culture with coronavirus spike peptide pools or control peptides (ViraFEST assay). With the Oncomine TCR Beta short-read assay, DNA from cultured CD4+ T cells was sequenced. Cultures of CD4+ T cells served as the source for extracting genomic DNA. TCRdb reprocessed the PCR reads via MiXCR and lists one record per CDR3 protein. The sample lists some 22,000 distinct CDR3 sequences, approximately 67% seen once, with less than 25% in the top ten. The study's findings and limits: When vaccine-specific clones from convalescent patients were examined, 304 of 307 were spike mono-reactive.

The receptor comes from a human donor who received a COVID-19 vaccine. The V gene is TRBV20-1, the J gene TRBJ2-3; 8 nucleotides agree with TRBD1. This material consisted of CD4+ T cells from blood, cultured in vitro, taken after SARS-CoV-2 vaccination. For the CDR3, the DNA is TGCAGTGCTGGACAGGGAGCGACTGACACAGATACGCAGTATTTT. Translation gives CSAGQGATDTDTQYF.